This paragraph covers one T cell receptor beta chain sequence. The antigen is not known. Target depth was 1 in 200,000 to 1 in 1 million T cells, about 10x per clonotype. TCRdb keeps only in-frame clones here, not all; method: immunoSEQ multiplex PCR. Of under 50,000 clones listed, roughly 65% were seen once; the top ten hold roughly 7%. The source of the sample is a study of cytotoxic CD8 clonotypes in ibrutinib-treated CLL. Study-level findings and limits: Increased clonality at ibrutinib response gave way to a return toward baseline at progression.

Per germline, CDR1 LNHDA and CDR2 SQIVND (reference sequence). J lost 2 bases, V lost 6 bases, and 10 bases had no gene match. The CDR3 extends over 18 amino acids. The receptor comes from a human donor with chronic lymphocytic leukemia. The chain has TRBV19 and TRBJ2-5, with TRBD2 matching over 15 bases. The input for sequencing was PBMCs, taken at disease progression, from a patient treated with ibrutinib. CDR3 bases: TGTGCCAGTAGAAGGACTAGCGGGAGGGCCGGGGAACAAGAGACCCAGTACTTC. Translated, it gives CASRRTSGRAGEQETQYF. Based on the CDR3 plus reference TRBV19 and TRBJ2-5, the full variable domain is DGGITQSPKYLFRKEGQNVTLSCEQNLNHDAMYWYRQDPGQGLRLIYYSQIVNDFQKGDIAEGYSVSREKKESFPLTVTSAQKNPTAFYLCASRRTSGRAGEQETQYFGPGTRLLVL.